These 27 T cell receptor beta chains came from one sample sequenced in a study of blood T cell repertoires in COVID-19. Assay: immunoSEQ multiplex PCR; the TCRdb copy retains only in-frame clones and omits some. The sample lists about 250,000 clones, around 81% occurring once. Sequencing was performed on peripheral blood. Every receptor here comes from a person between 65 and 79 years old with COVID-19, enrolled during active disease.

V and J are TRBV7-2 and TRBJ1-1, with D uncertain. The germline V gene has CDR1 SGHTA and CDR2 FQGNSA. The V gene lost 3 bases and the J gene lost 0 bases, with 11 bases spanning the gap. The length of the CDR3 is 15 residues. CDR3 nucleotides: TGTGCCAGCAGCTTTGGGCTAGCTATGAACACTGAAGCTTTCTTT. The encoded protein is CASSFGLAMNTEAFF.

The CDR3 DNA sequence: TGTGCCAGCAGCCGACGTGGGACAGGGTCCAACGAGCAGTACTTC. Its protein product is CASSRRGTGSNEQYF. The V and J genes are TRBV6-2 or TRBV6-3 and TRBJ2-7; 9 nucleotides match TRBD1. The germline V gene has CDR1 MNHEY and CDR2 SVGEGT. The junction had 11 bases not matched to a gene; V was cut back by 6 bases and J by 5 bases. The CDR3 length is 15 residues.

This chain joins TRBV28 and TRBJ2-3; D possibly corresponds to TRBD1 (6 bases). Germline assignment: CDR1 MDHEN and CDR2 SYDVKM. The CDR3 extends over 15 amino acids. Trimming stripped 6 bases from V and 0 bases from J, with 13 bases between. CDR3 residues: CASRRGGISTDTQYF. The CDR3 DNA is TGTGCCAGCAGACGAGGGGGTATTAGCACAGATACGCAGTATTTT.

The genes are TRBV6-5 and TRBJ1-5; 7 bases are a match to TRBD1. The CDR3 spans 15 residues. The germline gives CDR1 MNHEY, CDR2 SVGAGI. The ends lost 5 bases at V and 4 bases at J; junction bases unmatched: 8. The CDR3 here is CASSSRQGLNQPQHF. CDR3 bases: TGTGCCAGCAGTAGTAGACAGGGCCTGAATCAGCCCCAGCATTTT.

This CDR3 reads CASSPRLVGGPYGYTF. CDR3 nucleotides: TGTGCCAGTAGTCCCCGATTAGTCGGGGGACCTTATGGCTACACCTTC. The chain has TRBV19 and TRBJ1-2, with TRBD1 as a possible D gene (5 bases). The germline CDR1 and CDR2 sequences are LNHDA and SQIVND (reference sequence). The CDR3 consists of 16 residues. Deletions cut 5 bases from V and 5 bases from J, with 21 bases between.

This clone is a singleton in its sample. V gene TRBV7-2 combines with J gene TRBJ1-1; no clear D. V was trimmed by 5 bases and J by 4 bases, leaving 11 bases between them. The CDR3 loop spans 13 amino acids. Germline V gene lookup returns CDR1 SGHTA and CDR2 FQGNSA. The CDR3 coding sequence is TGTGCCAGCAGCCTGGGGAGGATCACTGAAGCTTTCTTT. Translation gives CASSLGRITEAFF.

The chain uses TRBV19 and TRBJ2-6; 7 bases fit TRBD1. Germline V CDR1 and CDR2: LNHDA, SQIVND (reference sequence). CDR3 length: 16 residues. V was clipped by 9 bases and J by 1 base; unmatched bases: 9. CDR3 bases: TGTGCCAGCGACGGGACAGCCCAATCTGGGGCCAACGTCCTGACTTTC. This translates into CASDGTAQSGANVLTF. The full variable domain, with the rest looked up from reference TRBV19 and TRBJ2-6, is DGGITQSPKYLFRKEGQNVTLSCEQNLNHDAMYWYRQDPGQGLRLIYYSQIVNDFQKGDIAEGYSVSREKKESFPLTVTSAQKNPTAFYLCASDGTAQSGANVLTFGAGSRLTVL.

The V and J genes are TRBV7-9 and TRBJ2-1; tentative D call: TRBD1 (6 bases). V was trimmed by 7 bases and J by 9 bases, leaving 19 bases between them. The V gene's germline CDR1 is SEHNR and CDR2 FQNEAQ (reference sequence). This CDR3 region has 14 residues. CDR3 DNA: TGTGCCAGCACCAACCCACAGGGTAAGGCTGAGCAGTTCTTC. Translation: CASTNPQGKAEQFF.

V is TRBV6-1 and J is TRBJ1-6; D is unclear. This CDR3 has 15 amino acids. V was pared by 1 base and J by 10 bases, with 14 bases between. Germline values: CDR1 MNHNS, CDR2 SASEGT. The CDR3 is CASSEDQAPSSPLHF. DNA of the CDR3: TGTGCCAGCAGTGAAGACCAGGCCCCTAGCTCACCCCTCCACTTT.

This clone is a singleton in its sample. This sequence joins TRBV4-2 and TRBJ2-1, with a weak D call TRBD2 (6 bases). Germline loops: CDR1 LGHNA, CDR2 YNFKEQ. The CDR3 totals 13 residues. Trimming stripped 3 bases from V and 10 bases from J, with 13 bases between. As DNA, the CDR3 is TGTGCCAGCAGCCACCGGGACTCGGGGGAGCAGTTCTTC. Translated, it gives CASSHRDSGEQFF.

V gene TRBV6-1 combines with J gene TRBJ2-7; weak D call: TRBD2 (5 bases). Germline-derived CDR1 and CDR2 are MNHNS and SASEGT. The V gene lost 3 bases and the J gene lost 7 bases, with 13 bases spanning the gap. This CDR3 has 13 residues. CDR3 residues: CASSDELGREQYF. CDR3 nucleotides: TGTGCCAGCAGTGATGAGCTTGGGAGAGAGCAGTACTTC.

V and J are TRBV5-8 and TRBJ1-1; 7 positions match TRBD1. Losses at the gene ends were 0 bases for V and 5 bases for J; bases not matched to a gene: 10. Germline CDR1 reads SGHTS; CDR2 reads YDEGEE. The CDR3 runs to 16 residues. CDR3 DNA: TGTGCCAGCAGCTTGGAATTAGGGGGCCTGAGAACTGAAGCTTTCTTT. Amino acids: CASSLELGGLRTEAFF.

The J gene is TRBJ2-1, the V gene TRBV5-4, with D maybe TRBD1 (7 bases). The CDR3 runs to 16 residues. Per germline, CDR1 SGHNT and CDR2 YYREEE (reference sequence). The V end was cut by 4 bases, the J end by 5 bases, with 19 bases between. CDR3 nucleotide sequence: TGTGCCAGCAGCCTCGAGGGGGGACAGCCCAACAATGAGCAGTTCTTC. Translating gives CASSLEGGQPNNEQFF.

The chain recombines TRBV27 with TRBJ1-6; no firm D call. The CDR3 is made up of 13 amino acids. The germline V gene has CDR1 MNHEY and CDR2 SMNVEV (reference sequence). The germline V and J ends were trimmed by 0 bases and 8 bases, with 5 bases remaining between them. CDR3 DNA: TGTGCCAGCAGTTTATCGCAGTATTCACCCCTCCACTTT. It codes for CASSLSQYSPLHF.

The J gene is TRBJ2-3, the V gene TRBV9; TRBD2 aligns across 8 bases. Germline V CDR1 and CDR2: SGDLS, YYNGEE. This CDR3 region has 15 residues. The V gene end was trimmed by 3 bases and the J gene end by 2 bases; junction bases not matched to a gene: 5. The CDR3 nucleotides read TGTGCCAGCAGCGCGCGGGGGGCGAACACAGATACGCAGTATTTT. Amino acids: CASSARGANTDTQYF.

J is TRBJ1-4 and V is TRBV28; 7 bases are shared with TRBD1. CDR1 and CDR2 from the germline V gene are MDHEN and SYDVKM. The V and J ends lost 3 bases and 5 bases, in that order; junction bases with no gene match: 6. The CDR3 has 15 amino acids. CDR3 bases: TGTGCCAGCAGTTTTACCCGACAGGGAAATGAAAAACTGTTTTTT. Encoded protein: CASSFTRQGNEKLFF.

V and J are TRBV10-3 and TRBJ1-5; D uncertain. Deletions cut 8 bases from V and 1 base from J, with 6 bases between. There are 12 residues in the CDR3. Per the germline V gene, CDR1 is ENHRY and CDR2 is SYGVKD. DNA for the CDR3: TGTGCCATCGGAGACAGCAATCAGCCCCAGCATTTT. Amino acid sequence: CAIGDSNQPQHF.

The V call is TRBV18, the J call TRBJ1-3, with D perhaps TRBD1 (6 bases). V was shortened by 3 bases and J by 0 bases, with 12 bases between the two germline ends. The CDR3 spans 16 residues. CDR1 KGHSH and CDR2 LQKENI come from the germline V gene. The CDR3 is CASSPLTGSSGNTIYF. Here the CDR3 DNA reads TGTGCCAGCTCACCCCTAACAGGGAGCTCTGGAAACACCATATATTTT.

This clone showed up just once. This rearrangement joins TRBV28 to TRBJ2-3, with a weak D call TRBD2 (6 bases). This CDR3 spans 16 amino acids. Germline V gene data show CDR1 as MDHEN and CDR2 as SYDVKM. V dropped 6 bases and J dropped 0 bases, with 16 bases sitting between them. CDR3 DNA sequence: TGTGCCAGCAGCCACCTGGGACGGGGGAGCACAGATACGCAGTATTTT. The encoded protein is CASSHLGRGSTDTQYF.

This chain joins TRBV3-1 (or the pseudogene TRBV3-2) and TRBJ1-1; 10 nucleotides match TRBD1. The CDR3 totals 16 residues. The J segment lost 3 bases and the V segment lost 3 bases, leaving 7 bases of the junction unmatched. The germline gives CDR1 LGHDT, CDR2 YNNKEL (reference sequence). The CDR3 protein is CASSQGGQGRHTEAFF. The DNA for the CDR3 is TGTGCCAGCAGCCAGGGGGGACAGGGGAGGCACACTGAAGCTTTCTTT.

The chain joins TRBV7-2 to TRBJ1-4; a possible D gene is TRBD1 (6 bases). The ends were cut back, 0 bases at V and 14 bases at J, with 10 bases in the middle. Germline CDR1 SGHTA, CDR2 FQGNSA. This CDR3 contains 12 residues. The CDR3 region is CASSLARGNLFF. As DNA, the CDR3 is TGTGCCAGCAGCTTAGCAAGGGGGAACCTGTTTTTT.

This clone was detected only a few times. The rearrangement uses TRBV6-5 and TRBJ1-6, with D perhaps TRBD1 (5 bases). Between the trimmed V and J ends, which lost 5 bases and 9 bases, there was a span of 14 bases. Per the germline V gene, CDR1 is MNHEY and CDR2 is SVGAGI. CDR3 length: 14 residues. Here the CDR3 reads CASSSSWGRSPLHF. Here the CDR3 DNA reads TGTGCCAGCAGTAGTTCGTGGGGCCGTTCACCCCTCCACTTT.

This CDR3 reads CASSIHEYWPTSGSTTGELFF. CDR3 bases: TGTGCCAGTAGTATACACGAATACTGGCCGACTAGCGGGAGTACCACCGGGGAGCTGTTTTTT. This rearrangement joins TRBV19 to TRBJ2-2; TRBD2 matches 12 bases. There are 21 residues in the CDR3. CDR1 is LNHDA and CDR2 is SQIVND in the germline V gene (reference sequence). V dropped 2 bases and J dropped 4; count of bases not matched to a gene: 17.

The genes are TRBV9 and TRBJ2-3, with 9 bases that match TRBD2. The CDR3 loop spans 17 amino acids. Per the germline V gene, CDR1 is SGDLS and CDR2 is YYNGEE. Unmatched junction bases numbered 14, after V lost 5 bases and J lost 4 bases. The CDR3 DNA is TGTGCCAGCAGAAGGGTCCTGACTAGCGGAACTTCAGATACGCAGTATTTT. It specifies CASRRVLTSGTSDTQYF.

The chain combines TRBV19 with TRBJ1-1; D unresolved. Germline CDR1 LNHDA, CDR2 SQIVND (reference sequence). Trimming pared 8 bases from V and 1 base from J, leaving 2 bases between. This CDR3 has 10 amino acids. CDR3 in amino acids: CASRNTEAFF. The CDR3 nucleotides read TGTGCCAGTCGGAACACTGAAGCTTTCTTT.

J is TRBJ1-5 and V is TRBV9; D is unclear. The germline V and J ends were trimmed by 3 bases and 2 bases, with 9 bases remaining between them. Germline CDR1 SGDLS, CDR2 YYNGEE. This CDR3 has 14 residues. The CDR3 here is CASSAGIGNQPQHF. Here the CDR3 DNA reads TGTGCCAGCAGCGCGGGAATAGGCAATCAGCCCCAGCATTTT.

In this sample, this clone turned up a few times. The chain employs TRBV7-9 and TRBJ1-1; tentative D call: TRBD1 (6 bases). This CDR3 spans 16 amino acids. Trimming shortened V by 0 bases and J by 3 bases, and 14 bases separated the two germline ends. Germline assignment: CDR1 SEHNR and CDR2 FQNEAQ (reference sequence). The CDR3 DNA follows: TGTGCCAGCAGCTTAGCCAGGACAGACGTCGACACTGAAGCTTTCTTT. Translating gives CASSLARTDVDTEAFF.